Shown below are 22 T cell receptor beta chains from a single sample sequenced in a study of a mutant IDH1 vaccine in newly diagnosed glioma. Their cognate antigens are unknown. Generated by immunoSEQ multiplex PCR, the TCRdb table keeps only in-frame clones and is missing some. The table shows tens of thousands of clones, with over 75% occurring only once. Specified time point: week 5, during vaccination. Doses of 300 ug of mutant IDH1 20-mer peptide were given with topical imiquimod. The specimen comprised PBMCs, sampled from a glioma patient whose treatment included an IDH1 peptide vaccine. These receptors were taken from a woman aged 45-60 years with glioma.

This clone has only one observation. The chain is built from TRBV6-6 and TRBJ1-1, with 7 bases aligning to TRBD1. J was trimmed by 7 bases and V by 2 bases; bases with no gene match: 7. CDR3 size: 14 residues. CDR1 and CDR2 from the germline V gene are MNHNY and SVGAGI (reference sequence). The CDR3 bases are TGTGCCAGCAGTTACGTTAGGACAGGCAATGAAGCTTTCTTT. This sequence encodes CASSYVRTGNEAFF.

J is TRBJ2-4 and V is TRBV5-1; 14 nucleotides align to TRBD2. The CDR3 is made up of 18 amino acids. With 0 bases clipped from V and 5 bases from J, the junction kept 7 bases outside the gene matches. Germline lookup yields CDR1 SGHRS and CDR2 YFSETQ. CDR3 DNA: TGCGCCAGCAGCTTGGAGGGACTAGCGGGAGTGGGGGAAAACATTCAGTACTTC. Translating gives CASSLEGLAGVGENIQYF.

This chain joins TRBV5-1 and TRBJ2-7; 14 bases map to TRBD2. CDR1 is SGHRS and CDR2 is YFSETQ in the germline V gene. V was pared by 4 bases and J by 7 bases, with 4 bases of the junction left unmatched. This CDR3 comprises 14 residues. The chain's CDR3 is CASSTGLAGVEQYF. The CDR3 region has the DNA TGCGCCAGCAGCACGGGACTAGCGGGAGTTGAGCAGTACTTC.

The genes are TRBV5-1 and TRBJ2-5; TRBD2 agrees at 7 bases. The J call may be wrong; the DNA end is better matched by TRBJ2-7. This CDR3 has 12 amino acids. CDR1 is SGHRS and CDR2 is YFSETQ in the germline V gene. The CDR3 is CASRRGVYEQYF. In DNA, the CDR3 is TGCGCCAGCAGACGGGGGGTCTACGAGCAGTACTTC.

The rearrangement joins TRBV28 to TRBJ1-1; 9 bases agree with TRBD1. Germline-derived CDR1 and CDR2 are MDHEN and SYDVKM. The CDR3 runs to 14 residues. With V trimmed by 6 bases and J by 3 bases, 5 bases remained unmatched. The CDR3 protein is CASSPYRGHTEAFF. For the CDR3, the DNA is TGTGCCAGCAGCCCCTACAGGGGGCACACTGAAGCTTTCTTT. Drawing the rest from reference TRBV28 and TRBJ1-1, the complete variable domain is DVKVTQSSRYLVKRTGEKVFLECVQDMDHENMFWYRQDPGLGLRLIYFSYDVKMKEKGDIPEGYSVSREKKERFSLILESASTNQTSMYLCASSPYRGHTEAFFGQGTRLTVV.

The chain employs TRBV6-1 and TRBJ2-5, with D possibly TRBD1 on 6 matching bases. The CDR3 has 14 residues. CDR1 and CDR2 (germline): MNHNS, SASEGT. The V end was cut by 1 base, the J end by 3 bases, with 9 bases between. The CDR3 protein is CASSEGTAEETQYF. In nucleotides, the CDR3 is TGTGCCAGCAGTGAAGGGACAGCTGAAGAGACCCAGTACTTC.

CDR3 region: CASSYNRGDNEQFF. In DNA, the CDR3 is TGTGCCAGCAGCTATAACAGGGGCGACAATGAGCAGTTCTTC. The chain employs TRBV11-2 and TRBJ2-1, with 7 bases identical to TRBD1. This CDR3 has 14 amino acids. J was trimmed by 5 bases and V by 4 bases; bases with no gene match: 5. Germline-derived CDR1 and CDR2 are SGHAT and FQNNGV.

The chain couples TRBV29-1 to TRBJ2-7; unclear D gene. CDR3 size: 12 residues. With 6 bases removed from V and 4 bases from J, the gap between germline ends came to 13 bases. Germline-derived CDR1 and CDR2 are SQVTM and ANQGSEA. For the CDR3, the DNA is TGCAGCGTAGGACCTGGACGATACGAGCAGTACTTC. It translates to CSVGPGRYEQYF.

V is TRBV2 and J is TRBJ2-3; D is unresolved. The ends were cut back, 1 base at V and 1 base at J, with 9 bases in the middle. The length of the CDR3 is 15 residues. CDR1 and CDR2 (germline): SNHLY, FYNNEI. DNA of the CDR3: TGTGCCAGCAGTGAAGACTTGCAGGGCACAGATACGCAGTATTTT. Its protein product is CASSEDLQGTDTQYF. Filled out from reference TRBV2 and TRBJ2-3, the complete variable domain reads EPEVTQTPSHQVTQMGQEVILRCVPISNHLYFYWYRQILGQKVEFLVSFYNNEISEKSEIFDDQFSVERPDGSNFTLKIRSTKLEDSAMYFCASSEDLQGTDTQYFGPGTRLTVL.

The chain is built from TRBV2 and TRBJ2-2; the D is unclear. Germline loops: CDR1 SNHLY, CDR2 FYNNEI. The CDR3 is made up of 13 amino acids. V was trimmed by 7 bases and J by 4 bases, leaving 10 bases between them. CDR3 nucleotides: TGTGCCAGCAAGGGCTATAGCACCGGGGAGCTGTTTTTT. Its protein product is CASKGYSTGELFF.

The rearrangement links TRBV5-5 to TRBJ1-3; 7 bases line up with TRBD1. Germline-derived CDR1 and CDR2 are SGHKS and YYEKEE (reference sequence). The CDR3 loop spans 16 amino acids. V lost 4 bases, J lost 0 bases, and 7 bases stayed unmatched. CDR3 loop: CASSHQGQASGNTIYF. CDR3 in DNA: TGTGCCAGCAGCCACCAAGGACAGGCCTCTGGAAACACCATATATTTT.

V gene TRBV9 combines with J gene TRBJ2-3, with 8 bases that match TRBD2. V gave up 5 bases and J gave up 6 bases; unmatched junction bases: 8. The CDR3 runs to 14 residues. From germline, CDR1 is SGDLS and CDR2 YYNGEE. The CDR3 DNA is TGTGCCAGCAGTTTCGGGACTAGTCCTGATACGCAGTATTTT. It yields the protein CASSFGTSPDTQYF.

The CDR3 loop is CASSPPDRGPVKNIQYF. CDR3 nucleotide sequence: TGTGCCAGCAGTCCCCCGGACAGGGGGCCTGTCAAAAACATTCAGTACTTC. The chain links TRBV28 to TRBJ2-4; 11 bases match TRBD1. This CDR3 is 17 amino acids long. With 5 bases clipped from V and 3 bases from J, the junction kept 9 bases outside the gene matches. Germline CDR1 reads MDHEN; CDR2 reads SYDVKM. The whole variable domain, remainder taken from reference TRBV28 and TRBJ2-4, is DVKVTQSSRYLVKRTGEKVFLECVQDMDHENMFWYRQDPGLGLRLIYFSYDVKMKEKGDIPEGYSVSREKKERFSLILESASTNQTSMYLCASSPPDRGPVKNIQYFGAGTRLSVL.

This clone was observed once. V and J are TRBV28 and TRBJ2-3; either TRBD1 or TRBD2 may supply D (6 bases each). In germline, CDR1 is MDHEN, CDR2 SYDVKM. V dropped 2 bases and J dropped 1 base, with 10 bases sitting between them. CDR3 size: 15 residues. The CDR3 region has the DNA TGTGCCAGCAGTTTAGCGAGGGGGGGCACAGATACGCAGTATTTT. Translated: CASSLARGGTDTQYF.

This chain links TRBV4-1 with TRBJ1-1; D uncertain. This CDR3 has 12 amino acids. CDR1 is MGHRA, CDR2 YSYEKL, per germline. V was trimmed by 0 bases and J by 7 bases, leaving 6 bases between them. CDR3 protein: CASSQDQIEAFF. The CDR3 DNA sequence: TGCGCCAGCAGCCAAGATCAGATTGAAGCTTTCTTT.

The chain has TRBV19 and TRBJ2-5; TRBD2 aligns across 13 bases. The CDR3 loop spans 15 amino acids. CDR1 LNHDA and CDR2 SQIVND come from the germline V gene (reference sequence). The junction had 2 bases not matched to a gene; V was cut back by 5 bases and J by 2 bases. As DNA, the CDR3 is TGTGCCAGTAGTCTGACTAGCGGGAGGCAAGAGACCCAGTACTTC. Its protein product is CASSLTSGRQETQYF.

V and J are TRBV27 and TRBJ2-1; TRBD1 is a possible D gene (6 bases). Deletions cut 3 bases from V and 4 bases from J, with 16 bases between. Looked up from germline, CDR1 is MNHEY and CDR2 is SMNVEV (reference sequence). This CDR3 is 16 amino acids long. CDR3 sequence reads: CASSFITGTSYNEQFF. In DNA, the CDR3 is TGTGCCAGCAGTTTCATAACCGGGACATCGTACAATGAGCAGTTCTTC.

The chain uses TRBV5-1 and TRBJ2-1, with 14 bases that match TRBD2. The CDR3 contains 18 residues. Germline CDR1 and CDR2: SGHRS and YFSETQ. V lost 4 bases, J lost 4 bases, and 10 bases stayed unmatched. The chain's CDR3 is CASSVTGTSGRPYNEQFF. CDR3 DNA sequence: TGCGCCAGCAGCGTGACAGGGACTAGCGGGAGACCATACAATGAGCAGTTCTTC. Filled out from reference TRBV5-1 and TRBJ2-1, the complete variable domain reads KAGVTQTPRYLIKTRGQQVTLSCSPISGHRSVSWYQQTPGQGLQFLFEYFSETQRNKGNFPGRFSGRQFSNSRSEMNVSTLELGDSALYLCASSVTGTSGRPYNEQFFGPGTRLTVL.

DNA for the CDR3: TGTGCCATCAGTGAAATCTATGGCTACACCTTC. Its translation is CAISEIYGYTF. This chain joins TRBV10-3 and TRBJ1-2; D gene ambiguous. The CDR3 consists of 11 residues. Germline V CDR1 and CDR2: ENHRY, SYGVKD. Trimming removed 3 bases from V and 4 bases from J, with 3 bases in between.

The chain recombines TRBV5-4 with TRBJ1-6, with 8 bases lining up with TRBD1. The CDR3 contains 14 residues. V was pared by 2 bases and J by 9 bases, with 4 bases of the junction left unmatched. Germline lookup yields CDR1 SGHNT and CDR2 YYREEE (reference sequence). CDR3 amino acids: CASSFSTGASPLHF. The CDR3 DNA reads TGTGCCAGCAGCTTCTCGACAGGGGCTTCACCCCTCCACTTT.

In regard to this clone: Additional DNA sequences in this sample encode the identical CDR3. The chain is built from TRBV27 and TRBJ1-6; 8 nucleotides agree with TRBD1. The CDR3 is 14 residues long. Germline CDR1 MNHEY, CDR2 SMNVEV (reference sequence). The J segment lost 7 bases and the V segment lost 6 bases, leaving 5 bases of the junction unmatched. CDR3 bases: TGTGCCAGCAGCCTCGACAGGGGCAATTCACCCCTCCACTTT. This translates into CASSLDRGNSPLHF.

The chain uses TRBV5-1 and TRBJ2-5; the match to TRBD2 covers 8 bases. Trimming cost V 1 base and J 1 base; bases outside gene matches: 3. Germline lookup yields CDR1 SGHRS and CDR2 YFSETQ. This CDR3 contains 15 residues. In DNA, the CDR3 is TGCGCCAGCAGCTTGATAGCGGGGCCCCAAGAGACCCAGTACTTC. It is translated as CASSLIAGPQETQYF.